These T cell receptor beta chains were read from a single sample in a study of technical replicates of blood from a few donors. TCRdb keeps only in-frame clones here, not all; method: immunoSEQ multiplex PCR. The sample holds approximately 79,000 clones, 97% seen once. Sequencing was carried out using T cells isolated from PBMCs. The receptors stem from a human donor in good health. CDR3s leave out the opening cysteine and the closing phenylalanine or tryptophan. Each record gives: V gene, CDR3 protein.

>TRBV28
ASSLWTSGYNEQF
>TRBV14
ASSQTGHYYGYT
>TRBV5-4
ASSSLQGAGDGYT
>TRBV9
ASSILPGGGGEQY
>TRBV11-2
ASSLVLSYEQY
>TRBV25-1
ASSVDRYYGYT
>TRBV14
ASSPGTSPHYEQY
>TRBV5-1
APGEVKEKLF
>TRBV6-4
ASSQLGFSNEQF
>TRBV7-9
ATFGRARGGYT
>TRBV29-1
SVETGGKDTQY
>TRBV2
ASGEQGLQTEAF
>TRBV5-6
ASSLAGTGVPYEQY
>TRBV4-2
ASSRGGGRAGNEQF
>TRBV2
ASRRRTGSSSYEQY
>TRBV6-1
ASSEVEGRQY
>TRBV28
ASSPGTALNSYNEQF
>TRBV11-3
ASSRMGQTYEQY
>TRBV25-1
ASRDGVGTEAF
>TRBV18
ASSPGQVNEKLF
>TRBV2
ASSRGELF
>TRBV7-6
ASTKLGQGFHEQF
>TRBV28
ASRYRQGFDTGELF
>TRBV7-9
ASSPYGASNTEAF
>TRBV4-1
ASSEAASGYYEQY
>TRBV7-2
ASSPKGGGYEQY
>TRBV6-1
ASSFRGTLTGELF
>TRBV28
ASSYPLRGAGTGELF
>TRBV5-1
ASSFGLASNTGELF
>TRBV18
ASSQTRKSTSNQPQH
>TRBV5-1
ASSLGAAGGTYEQY
>TRBV5-5
ASSLGLAGGNEQF
>TRBV7-6
ASSLAAGSYNEQF
>TRBV6-5
ASSGTGADTQY
>TRBV11-2
ASSLGQTATEAF